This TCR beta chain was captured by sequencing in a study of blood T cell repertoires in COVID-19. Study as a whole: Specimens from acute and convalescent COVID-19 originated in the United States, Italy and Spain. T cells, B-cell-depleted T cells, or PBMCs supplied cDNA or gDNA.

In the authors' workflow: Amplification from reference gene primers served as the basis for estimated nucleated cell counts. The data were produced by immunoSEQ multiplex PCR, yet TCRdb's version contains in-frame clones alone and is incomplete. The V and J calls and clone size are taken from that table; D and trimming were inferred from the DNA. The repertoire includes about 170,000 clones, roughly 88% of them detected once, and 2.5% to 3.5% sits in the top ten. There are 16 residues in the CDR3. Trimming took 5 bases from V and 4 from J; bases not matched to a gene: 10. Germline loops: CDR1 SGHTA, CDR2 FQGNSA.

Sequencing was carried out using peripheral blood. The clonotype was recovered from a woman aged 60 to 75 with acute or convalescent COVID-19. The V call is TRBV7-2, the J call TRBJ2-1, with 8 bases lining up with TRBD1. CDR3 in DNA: TGTGCCAGCAGCACCGTAGGGACAGGCTTTTACAATGAGCAGTTCTTC. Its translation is CASSTVGTGFYNEQFF.